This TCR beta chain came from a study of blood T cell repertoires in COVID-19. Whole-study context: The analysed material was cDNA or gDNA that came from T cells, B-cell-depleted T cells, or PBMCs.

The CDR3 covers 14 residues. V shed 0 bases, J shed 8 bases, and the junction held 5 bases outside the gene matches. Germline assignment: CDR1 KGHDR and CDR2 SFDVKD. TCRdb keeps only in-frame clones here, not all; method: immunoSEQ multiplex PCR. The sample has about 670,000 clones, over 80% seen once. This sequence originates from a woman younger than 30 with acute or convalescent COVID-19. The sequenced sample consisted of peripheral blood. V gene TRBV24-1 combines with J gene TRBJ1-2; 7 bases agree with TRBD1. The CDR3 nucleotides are TGTGCCACCAGTGATTTGGACAGGGAACGGGGCTACACCTTC. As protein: CATSDLDRERGYTF.